This is a list of T cell receptor beta chains from one sample in a study of T-cell memory formation after mild COVID-19. TCRdb independently ran MiXCR on the 5' RACE reads; one entry per CDR3 protein. This sample carries roughly 35,000 distinct CDR3 sequences, approximately 21% of them seen once, and the ten largest clones take 1.5%. The sample was PBMCs or a T cell subset sorted from them (not recorded which). The receptor source for this set is an adult who had mild COVID-19 (a few samples of this study predate the infection). Cell type and time point are not known. The CDR3 runs from the conserved cysteine through the conserved F or W. A D gene is named only where the DNA matches it firmly. Clone size appears in some rows only: once, few, many, or a class for an expanded clone.

TRBV12-3/TRBV12-4,.,.,TRBJ2-7,TGTGCCAGCAGTTTGCAGCGTAACTACGAGCAGTACTTC,CASSLQRNYEQYF
TRBV2,TRBD2,many,TRBJ2-3,TGTGCCAGCAGCGCCTGGAGCGGGAGGGCCCGAGATACGCAGTATTTT,CASSAWSGRARDTQYF
TRBV7-8,TRBD2,.,TRBJ2-1,TGTGCCAGCAGCTTAAGACCACTAGCGGGAGCATACAATGAGCAGTTCTTC,CASSLRPLAGAYNEQFF
TRBV12-3/TRBV12-4,.,many,TRBJ2-2,TGTGCCAGCAGTGAGACCGGGGAGCTGTTTTTT,CASSETGELFF
TRBV7-9,.,many,TRBJ2-4,TGTGCCAGCAGCTTTGAATTGGACAAAAACATTCAGTACTTC,CASSFELDKNIQYF
TRBV18,.,many,TRBJ2-2,TGTGCCAGCTCACCTCGTGGAGGGGAGATCGGGGAGCTGTTTTTT,CASSPRGGEIGELFF
TRBV6-1,.,many,TRBJ1-6,TGTGCCAGCGGGAGTCGCTCCTATAATTCACCCCTCCACTTT,CASGSRSYNSPLHF
TRBV29-1,.,many,TRBJ1-1,TGCAGCGTTGAAGGGGCGGGGGTGAACACTGAAGCTTTCTTT,CSVEGAGVNTEAFF
TRBV29-1,.,many,TRBJ2-7,TGCAGCGTTGAAAAGGGTTCTGGCTACGAGCAGTACTTC,CSVEKGSGYEQYF
TRBV4-2,.,many,TRBJ2-5,TGTGCCAGCAGCCAAGGGGAGAGGTCGAGATGGGAGACCCAGTACTTC,CASSQGERSRWETQYF
TRBV12-3/TRBV12-4,.,many,TRBJ2-5,TGTGCCAGCAGTTTAGTGACAAACAGGGTAACTGCCCAGTACTTC,CASSLVTNRVTAQYF
TRBV5-4,TRBD2,many,TRBJ2-2,TGTGCCAGCAGTCCGGGGGGGCGTGTCACCGGGGAGCTGTTTTTT,CASSPGGRVTGELFF
TRBV5-6,.,many,TRBJ2-1,TGTGCCAGCAGCTTCGACCGGGACACCGGGTACAATGAGCAGTTCTTC,CASSFDRDTGYNEQFF
TRBV6-2/TRBV6-3,TRBD2,.,TRBJ2-7,TGTGCCAGCATTCTCGGGACTAGCGGGAAGTCGACCTACGAGCAGTACTTC,CASILGTSGKSTYEQYF
TRBV7-3,TRBD1,many,TRBJ2-2,TGTGCCAGCAGCTTAATGGGACAGGCAAACACCGGGGAGCTGTTTTTT,CASSLMGQANTGELFF
TRBV12-3/TRBV12-4,TRBD1,many,TRBJ2-3,TGTGCCAGCAGTTGGGGGACAGGGGAGTCAGATACGCAGTATTTT,CASSWGTGESDTQYF
TRBV18,.,many,TRBJ1-6,TGTGCCAGCTCATCGGGAAGGGGATTGGATTCACCCCTCCACTTT,CASSSGRGLDSPLHF
TRBV7-9,.,many,TRBJ2-3,TGTGCCAGCAGCTTAGCTAGCGGATACACAGATACGCAGTATTTT,CASSLASGYTDTQYF
TRBV7-9,.,medium-sized,TRBJ1-2,TGTGCCAGCAGCCTCACAGGGCTAAGGGATGGCTACACCTTC,CASSLTGLRDGYTF
TRBV30,.,many,TRBJ2-1,TGTGCCTGGGGTCCAGGGGCCCTCAATGAGCAGTTCTTC,CAWGPGALNEQFF
TRBV5-1,TRBD2,many,TRBJ2-1,TGCGCCAGCAGCTTGGAGTCTAGCGGGGATTACAATGAGCAGTTCTTC,CASSLESSGDYNEQFF
TRBV9,.,many,TRBJ2-1,TGTGCCAGCAGCCTCACCGGAACCGAATACAATGAGCAGTTCTTC,CASSLTGTEYNEQFF
TRBV7-2,TRBD2,many,TRBJ2-5,TGTGCCAGCAGCTTAGGAGACCGGGGGGTCCAAGAGACCCAGTACTTC,CASSLGDRGVQETQYF
TRBV5-4,.,many,TRBJ2-7,TGTGCCAGCAGCTTGGCCGGCAACTACGAGCAGTACTTC,CASSLAGNYEQYF
TRBV20-1,.,.,TRBJ2-5,TGCAGTGCTAGAGAACCCCCTGCCCAGTACTTC,CSAREPPAQYF
TRBV27,.,few,TRBJ2-7,TGTGCCAGCAGTGGGATCCTGGGCGGGAACCGAAACGAGCAGTACTTC,CASSGILGGNRNEQYF
TRBV7-6,TRBD1,many,TRBJ1-1,TGTGCCAGCAGCCTTACAGGGGTCACTGAAGCTTTCTTT,CASSLTGVTEAFF
TRBV5-4,TRBD2,many,TRBJ2-7,TGTGCCAGCAGCTTTCGGACTAGCGGGAATTCCTACGAGCAGTACTTC,CASSFRTSGNSYEQYF
TRBV5-1,.,many,TRBJ1-1,TGCGCCAGCAGCTTGGGATCCGTGAACACTGAAGCTTTCTTT,CASSLGSVNTEAFF
TRBV6-6,TRBD1,many,TRBJ2-7,TGTGCCAGCAGCCTGGACAGGAAATACGAGCAGTACTTC,CASSLDRKYEQYF
TRBV10-3,TRBD2,many,TRBJ2-7,TGTGCCATCAGTGAGTCGAGGGGGACTAGCGGGAGGCGGTACGAGCAGTACTTC,CAISESRGTSGRRYEQYF
TRBV7-3,.,.,TRBJ2-2,TGTGCCAGCAGCCCGGGGGTCGGGGAGCTGTTTTTT,CASSPGVGELFF
TRBV19,.,few,TRBJ2-1,TGTGCCAGTACTCGGGATAGCTCCTACAATGAGCAGTTCTTC,CASTRDSSYNEQFF
TRBV5-1,TRBD2,many,TRBJ2-7,TGCGCCAGCGCCCGGGAGGGCGGCTACGAGCAGTACTTC,CASAREGGYEQYF
TRBV4-2,.,many,TRBJ2-3,TGTGCCAGCAGCCAAGATGGGACGAGAACTTTCACAGATACGCAGTATTTT,CASSQDGTRTFTDTQYF
TRBV30,.,many,TRBJ2-5,TGTGCCTGGAGTGTAACAGGGAAACAAGAGACCCAGTACTTC,CAWSVTGKQETQYF
TRBV7-8,TRBD1,many,TRBJ1-5,TGTGCCAGCAGCTTAGTACAGGGGCGCTTGGGTCAGCCCCAGCATTTT,CASSLVQGRLGQPQHF
TRBV19,TRBD1,.,TRBJ1-1,TGTGCCAGTAGTATGGACAGGGGGAAGGCGGTAGCTTTCTTT,CASSMDRGKAVAFF
TRBV4-1,.,.,TRBJ1-2,TGCGCCAGCAGCCAAGTTTCGTCTAACTATGGCTACACCTTC,CASSQVSSNYGYTF
TRBV24-1,TRBD1,many,TRBJ1-5,TGTGCCACCAGTGGGGCCGACGGGACAGGGAAACAGCCCCAGCATTTT,CATSGADGTGKQPQHF
TRBV7-9,TRBD2,.,TRBJ2-1,TGTGCCAGCAGCCCGGCCGGGACTAGCGTCTACAATGAGCAGTTCTTC,CASSPAGTSVYNEQFF
TRBV12-3/TRBV12-4,.,many,TRBJ2-2,TGTGCCAGCAGTTTAGCTGGGGGGACCGGGGAGCTGTTTTTT,CASSLAGGTGELFF
TRBV5-6,.,few,TRBJ1-3,TGTGCCAGCAGACAAAAGCCGACCGACCCCGTGTCTGGAAACACCATATATTTT,CASRQKPTDPVSGNTIYF
TRBV10-3,.,many,TRBJ2-3,TGTGCCATCAGGAGCGCCGGGTCCCATGGGACAGATACGCAGTATTTT,CAIRSAGSHGTDTQYF